These T cell receptor beta chains were read from a single sample in a study of a mutant IDH1 vaccine in newly diagnosed glioma. The repertoire was sequenced with immunoSEQ multiplex PCR; TCRdb's copy has only in-frame clones and lacks some. The profile shows 50,000 or so clones, roughly nine tenths of them singletons. These receptors are not linked to any known antigen. Sequencing was performed on PBMCs, taken from a glioma patient whose treatment included an IDH1 peptide vaccine. The origin of the receptors is a man aged 50 to 60 with glioma. CDR3s include the opening cysteine and the closing phenylalanine or tryptophan. The D gene is left open where the match is weak. Clone size, where shown, is once, few, many, or a class for clones that have expanded.

TRBV5-1	.	TRBJ1-1	.	CASSLAESATEAFF	TGCGCCAGCAGCTTGGCGGAGTCGGCCACTGAAGCTTTCTTT
TRBV29-1	.	TRBJ1-4	.	CSVQISGQRNEKLFF	TGCAGCGTTCAGATATCAGGACAGCGGAATGAAAAACTGTTTTTT
TRBV7-8	.	TRBJ1-1	.	CASSLAGGSTEAFF	TGTGCCAGCAGCTTAGCCGGAGGAAGCACTGAAGCTTTCTTT
TRBV12-5	TRBD2	TRBJ2-5	.	CASGLSGAETQYF	TGTGCTAGTGGTCTTAGCGGGGCGGAGACCCAGTACTTC
TRBV15	TRBD1	TRBJ2-1	.	CATSGGTGGNEQFF	TGTGCCACCAGCGGAGGGACAGGGGGCAATGAGCAGTTCTTC
TRBV6-1	TRBD2	TRBJ2-7	.	CASSELGTSDLYEQYF	TGTGCCAGCAGTGAATTAGGGACTAGCGACCTCTACGAGCAGTACTTC
TRBV14	.	TRBJ2-7	.	CASTPSWGSREQYF	TGTGCCAGCACCCCCTCCTGGGGGTCGCGCGAGCAGTACTTC
TRBV4-1	.	TRBJ2-7	.	CASSQTDYEQYF	TGCGCCAGCAGCCAGACAGATTACGAGCAGTACTTC
TRBV19	.	TRBJ1-1	.	CASSPTGLGRFF	TGTGCCAGTAGTCCCACCGGGTTAGGAAGGTTCTTT
TRBV7-9	.	TRBJ2-7	few	CASSSANAGTRDEQYF	TGTGCCAGCAGCTCCGCAAATGCCGGGACGAGGGACGAGCAGTACTTC
TRBV10-2	.	TRBJ1-3	.	CASSEGGNSGNTIYF	TGCGCCAGCAGTGAGGGGGGCAACTCTGGAAACACCATATATTTT
TRBV6-6	.	TRBJ2-7	.	CASGTNRYEQYF	TGTGCCAGTGGGACAAATCGCTACGAGCAGTACTTC
TRBV14	.	TRBJ1-1	.	CASSPSRAFF	TGTGCCAGCAGCCCCTCAAGAGCTTTCTTT
TRBV6-5	.	TRBJ2-3	.	CASSYAGQRTDTQYF	TGTGCCAGCAGTTACGCGGGACAGCGCACAGATACGCAGTATTTT
TRBV4-2	.	TRBJ2-1	.	CASSSRAGDNEQFF	TGTGCCAGCAGCTCTCGCGCAGGGGACAATGAGCAGTTCTTC
TRBV9	.	TRBJ2-1	.	CASSGPGGLYNEQFF	TGTGCCAGCAGCGGCCCAGGGGGACTTTACAATGAGCAGTTCTTC
TRBV2	TRBD1	TRBJ1-5	few	CASSPPPWTGDSNQPQHF	TGTGCCAGCAGCCCTCCCCCGTGGACAGGGGATAGCAATCAGCCCCAGCATTTT
TRBV10-2	TRBD2	TRBJ2-1	.	CASSGDKAGGTYNEQFF	TGCGCCAGCAGTGGCGACAAAGCGGGAGGCACCTACAATGAGCAGTTCTTC
TRBV6-4	.	TRBJ2-3	.	CASSRESTDTQYF	TGTGCCAGCAGTCGGGAGTCCACAGATACGCAGTATTTT
TRBV10-1	.	TRBJ2-1	once	CASSSPGRGAREQFF	TGCGCCAGCAGTTCTCCGGGACGGGGGGCACGGGAGCAGTTCTTC
TRBV27	TRBD2	TRBJ2-7	.	CASSLSPAGAPHEQYF	TGTGCCAGCAGTCTCTCCCCGGCGGGAGCTCCCCACGAGCAGTACTTC
TRBV6-4	.	TRBJ2-1	.	CASSRSAYNEQFF	TGTGCCAGCAGTCGGTCAGCTTACAATGAGCAGTTCTTC
TRBV2	.	TRBJ1-6	.	CASSEDRRYPNSPLHF	TGTGCCAGCAGTGAGGACCGTCGGTACCCTAATTCACCCCTCCACTTT
TRBV7-8	.	TRBJ1-2	.	CASSPREESYGYTF	TGTGCCAGCAGCCCACGGGAAGAGAGCTATGGCTACACCTTC
TRBV20-1	.	TRBJ2-5	once	CSERDRETQYF	TGCAGTGAAAGGGACCGAGAGACCCAGTACTTC
TRBV6-6	.	TRBJ2-3	.	CASTPTGNTQYF	TGTGCCAGCACACCGACCGGGAATACGCAGTATTTT
TRBV9	.	TRBJ1-2	.	CASSASSWTNYGYTF	TGTGCCAGCAGCGCTTCAAGCTGGACAAACTATGGCTACACCTTC
TRBV30	.	TRBJ2-4	.	CAWSVKGPGTLIAKNIQYF	TGTGCCTGGAGTGTAAAAGGTCCTGGGACACTTATAGCCAAAAACATTCAGTACTTC
TRBV7-9	TRBD1	TRBJ1-2	few	CASSLDRGGYTF	TGTGCCAGCAGCTTAGACAGGGGTGGCTACACCTTC
TRBV5-8	TRBD1	TRBJ2-7	.	CASSLVTGGVYEQYF	TGTGCCAGCAGCTTGGTGACAGGGGGGGTCTACGAGCAGTACTTC
TRBV5-6	TRBD2	TRBJ2-7	.	CASSWGLESSYEQYF	TGTGCCAGCAGCTGGGGACTAGAAAGCTCCTACGAGCAGTACTTC
TRBV19	.	TRBJ1-5	.	CASSIRDRNQPQHF	TGTGCCAGTAGTATAAGGGATAGGAATCAGCCCCAGCATTTT
TRBV11-2	.	TRBJ2-3	once	CASSSPDTQYF	TGTGCCAGCAGCTCGCCAGATACGCAGTATTTT
TRBV7-8	.	TRBJ2-4	.	CASSLARQGSAKNIQYF	TGTGCCAGCAGCTTAGCGCGGCAGGGTAGCGCCAAAAACATTCAGTACTTC
TRBV7-8	.	TRBJ2-5	.	CASSSVWEQYF	TGTGCCAGCAGCTCTGTGTGGGAGCAGTACTTC
TRBV7-3	TRBD2	TRBJ2-5	.	CASSISGGAGETQYF	TGTGCCAGCAGCATTAGCGGGGGGGCCGGTGAGACCCAGTACTTC
TRBV30	.	TRBJ1-2	.	CAWRSGRSGGYTF	TGTGCCTGGAGGTCGGGACGATCGGGAGGCTACACCTTC
TRBV5-1	TRBD1	TRBJ2-7	.	CASGPRQGYEQYF	TGCGCCAGCGGCCCCCGACAGGGCTACGAGCAGTACTTC
TRBV30	.	TRBJ2-7	once	CAWSGVSYEQYF	TGTGCCTGGAGCGGGGTTTCCTACGAGCAGTACTTC
TRBV5-4	.	TRBJ2-4	.	CASSIPTAIKNIQYF	TGTGCCAGCAGCATTCCGACGGCAATCAAAAACATTCAGTACTTC
TRBV27	TRBD2	TRBJ2-5	once	CASRPTVAGGQETQYF	TGTGCCAGCAGACCGACCGTAGCGGGGGGCCAAGAGACCCAGTACTTC
TRBV10-2	.	TRBJ2-2	.	CASSEGQTSGELFF	TGCGCCAGCAGTGAAGGACAGACCTCCGGGGAGCTGTTTTTT
TRBV15	.	TRBJ2-7	.	CATSRDLGRAYEQYF	TGTGCCACCAGCAGAGATCTTGGGCGGGCCTACGAGCAGTACTTC
TRBV4-3	TRBD2	TRBJ2-5	.	CASSQTGLAGSETQYF	TGCGCCAGCAGCCAAACGGGACTAGCGGGGTCGGAGACCCAGTACTTC
TRBV9	.	TRBJ1-3	.	CASSPTTPGNTIYF	TGTGCCAGCAGCCCGACAACACCTGGAAACACCATATATTTT
TRBV7-2	TRBD1	TRBJ1-2	.	CASSSGQGATYGYTF	TGTGCCAGCAGCTCAGGACAGGGGGCCACCTATGGCTACACCTTC
TRBV30	TRBD2	TRBJ2-1	once	CAWRLARHNEQFF	TGTGCCTGGAGACTAGCGAGGCACAATGAGCAGTTCTTC
TRBV11-2	.	TRBJ2-3	.	CASSLASTDTQYF	TGTGCCAGCAGCTTAGCAAGCACAGATACGCAGTATTTT
TRBV21-1	.	TRBJ2-2	.	CASTTSSWQVPNTGELFF	TGTGCCAGCACCACAAGCTCCTGGCAGGTACCGAACACCGGGGAGCTGTTTTTT
TRBV2	.	TRBJ2-5	.	CASGREASRETQYF	TGTGCCAGCGGAAGGGAGGCAAGTAGAGAGACCCAGTACTTC
TRBV5-5	.	TRBJ2-7	.	CASSLSRVYEQYF	TGTGCCAGCAGCTTGTCCAGGGTTTACGAGCAGTACTTC
TRBV5-4	.	TRBJ2-3	.	CASSLGGRVEDTQYF	TGTGCCAGCAGCTTGGGGGGCAGGGTAGAAGATACGCAGTATTTT
TRBV9	.	TRBJ2-3	.	CASSVVGTSTDTQYF	TGTGCCAGCAGCGTAGTGGGGACTAGCACAGATACGCAGTATTTT
TRBV13	.	TRBJ2-2	.	CASSLALGGELFF	TGTGCCAGCAGCTTAGCTCTCGGCGGGGAGCTGTTTTTT
TRBV6-6	.	TRBJ2-1	.	CASLSSRGHNEQFF	TGTGCCAGCCTGAGCAGTAGAGGACACAATGAGCAGTTCTTC